Listed here is a single TCR beta chain. In germline, CDR1 is SGHKS, CDR2 YYEKEE (reference sequence). The CDR3 extends over 16 amino acids. V dropped 2 bases and J dropped 1 base, with 15 bases sitting between them. In the source study's methods: The assay estimated nucleated cells by amplifying reference gene primers. TCRdb keeps only in-frame clones here, not all; method: immunoSEQ multiplex PCR. That table furnishes V, J and clone size, whereas the DNA furnished D and trimming. The table has a few hundred thousand clones, more than 70% seen once. This specimen belongs to a study of blood T cell repertoires in COVID-19. In the study overall: Researchers got acute and convalescent COVID-19 samples from the United States, Italy and Spain.

V usage is TRBV5-5 and J usage is TRBJ2-5, with D possibly being TRBD1 (5 bases). The TCR sequence derives from a man aged 18 to 29 who had recovered from COVID-19. The sequenced sample was peripheral blood. CDR3 sequence: CASSFRSGALQETQYF. The DNA for the CDR3 is TGTGCCAGCAGCTTCCGGAGTGGGGCCCTCCAAGAGACCCAGTACTTC.